What follows are 6 T cell receptor beta chains derived from one specimen sequenced in a study of cytomegalovirus exposure and HLA in healthy donors. The study ran its PCR with 60 Vbeta and 13 Jbeta primers. Measured with immunoSEQ multiplex PCR; TCRdb has only the in-frame clones, and not every one. The sample lists fewer than 250,000 clones, about three quarters occurring once. Sequencing was carried out using PBMCs. Receptors originate from a man between 18 and 29 years old in good health and CMV-seronegative.

This clone is medium-sized. The chain links TRBV6-5 to TRBJ2-5, with no clear D. V was cut by 7 bases and J by 3 bases, with 6 bases left in between. The germline gives CDR1 MNHEY, CDR2 SVGAGI. CDR3 length: 11 residues. In DNA form, the CDR3 reads TGTGCCAGCACCCGGGAAGAGACCCAGTACTTC. It yields the protein CASTREETQYF.

This rearrangement joins TRBV5-1 to TRBJ2-2; tentatively, D is TRBD1 (6 bases). The CDR3 extends over 14 amino acids. The germline gives CDR1 SGHRS, CDR2 YFSETQ. Between the trimmed V and J ends, which lost 4 bases and 6 bases, there was a span of 13 bases. CDR3 region: CASSVQGGPGELFF. The CDR3, as DNA: TGCGCCAGCAGCGTACAGGGTGGACCCGGGGAGCTGTTTTTT.

The sample holds a few counts of this clone. This chain links TRBV28 with TRBJ1-2, with TRBD1 identical over 9 bases. Looked up from germline, CDR1 is MDHEN and CDR2 is SYDVKM. V shed 5 bases and J 4 bases; nucleotides not matched to a gene: 5. The CDR3 contains 14 residues. DNA of the CDR3: TGTGCCAGCAGTACAGGGGGCGCGGGCTATGGCTACACCTTC. Protein: CASSTGGAGYGYTF.

The V and J genes are TRBV10-3 and TRBJ2-7; possibly TRBD1 for D (6 bases). The CDR3 is 14 amino acids. V gave up 3 bases and J gave up 5 bases, with 14 bases separating them. Germline V gene data show CDR1 as ENHRY and CDR2 as SYGVKD. The CDR3 DNA reads TGTGCCATCAGTGAAAGGGGGAGCCCGGACGAGCAGTACTTC. It yields the protein CAISERGSPDEQYF.

This chain connects TRBV29-1 to TRBJ2-2, with D possibly TRBD1 on 6 matching bases. V was shortened by 6 bases and J by 5 bases, with 16 bases between the two germline ends. CDR3 size: 14 residues. Looked up from germline, CDR1 is SQVTM and CDR2 is ANQGSEA. CDR3 sequence reads: CSVAYRAPTGELFF. In DNA, the CDR3 is TGCAGCGTCGCTTACAGGGCCCCGACCGGGGAGCTGTTTTTT.

The J gene is TRBJ2-1, the V gene TRBV5-4; 7 bases agree with TRBD1. Losses at the gene ends were 2 bases for V and 0 bases for J; bases not matched to a gene: 8. Per the germline V gene, CDR1 is SGHNT and CDR2 is YYREEE (reference sequence). This CDR3 is built from 17 residues. Written as DNA, the CDR3 is TGTGCCAGCAGCTTCCCTCGGGACAGTTTCTCCTACAATGAGCAGTTCTTC. This gives the protein CASSFPRDSFSYNEQFF.